This T cell receptor (beta chain) appears in the sequencing data of a study of PD-L1 blockade in urothelial cancer. Across the study: Prior regimens of chemotherapy numbered 0 to 3 per patient. There were a median of approximately 150,000 T cells in blood samples. Points from the study as a whole: Having blood TCR clonality under the median before treatment predicted better survival.

From germline, CDR1 is SNHLY and CDR2 FYNNEI. This CDR3 is built from 14 residues. The V and J ends lost 5 bases and 3 bases respectively, with 8 bases between them. As to time point: peripheral blood 6 weeks after treatment start. Pretreatment sampling and on-treatment sampling together yielded between 1 and 8 samples for each patient. Generated by immunoSEQ multiplex PCR, the TCRdb table keeps only in-frame clones and is missing some. The data hold about 48,000 clones, with roughly 80% observed a single time. Concerning this clone itself: The antigen is not known.

The TCR was taken from a man aged 65-85 years with urothelial cancer. The sequences come from PBMCs, collected around atezolizumab (anti-PD-L1) treatment. The chain is built from TRBV2 and TRBJ1-6; D gene unclear. CDR3 coding DNA: TGTGCCAGCAGTAGGCAGGACTATAATTCACCCCTCCACTTT. Its protein is CASSRQDYNSPLHF.